Below are 25 T cell receptor beta chains sequenced from a single sample in a study of identical twins. TCRdb re-derived calls from the 5' RACE reads in MiXCR, one entry per CDR3 protein. This table holds around 550,000 distinct CDR3 sequences, approximately 16% found once. In addition, the sample was reused for a study of yellow fever vaccine responses in identical twins.

Sequencing was performed on CD4+ T cells sorted from blood. The receptors here all came from a woman under 30 in good health.

There are a few counts of this clonotype. J is TRBJ1-4 and V is TRBV5-6, with a tentative D call TRBD1 (6 bases). Germline CDR1 and CDR2: SGHDT and YYEEEE. The V end was cut by 5 bases, the J end by 6 bases, with 11 bases between. The CDR3 is made up of 13 amino acids. CDR3 amino acids: CASRPRQDEKLFF. The CDR3 region has the DNA TGTGCCAGCAGACCTAGACAGGATGAAAAACTGTTTTTT.

This clonotype has just a few counts. The gene calls are TRBV29-1 and TRBJ2-3, with unresolved D. Deletions cut 5 bases from V and 8 bases from J, with 20 bases between. CDR1 is SQVTM and CDR2 is ANQGSEA in the germline V gene. The CDR3 is 14 residues long. CDR3 bases: TGCAGCGTTCAGTCCGGGCCCACAGAAGGTACGCAGTATTTT. It is translated as CSVQSGPTEGTQYF.

A few counts support this clonotype. This rearrangement joins TRBV2 to TRBJ2-1; D might be TRBD2 (6 bases). The V end was cut by 6 bases, the J end by 8 bases, with 11 bases between. Per germline, CDR1 SNHLY and CDR2 FYNNEI. The CDR3 is made up of 12 amino acids. The CDR3 protein is CASRSRDYEQFF. The CDR3 DNA reads as TGTGCCAGCAGAAGCAGGGACTATGAGCAGTTCTTC.

This clonotype was seen a single time. This chain joins TRBV10-1 and TRBJ2-4, with D hard to call. The CDR3 spans 13 residues. Deletions cut 2 bases from V and 7 bases from J, with 9 bases between. The germline CDR1 and CDR2 sequences are WNHNN and SYGVQD (reference sequence). In nucleotides, the CDR3 is TGCGCCAGCAGTGAGCCAGGCACCAACATTCAGTACTTC. Translated: CASSEPGTNIQYF.

The CDR3 bases are TGTGCCACCAGTGCCTCAGGGGATGGGGAGACCCAGTACTTC. This codes for CATSASGDGETQYF. The genes are TRBV24-1 and TRBJ2-5; possibly TRBD1 for D (6 bases). The CDR3 runs to 14 residues. CDR1 and CDR2 from the germline V gene are KGHDR and SFDVKD. V lost 5 bases, J lost 5 bases, and 14 bases lay in between.

V is TRBV7-9 and J is TRBJ2-5; tentatively, D is TRBD2 (5 bases). The CDR3 extends over 16 amino acids. The V gene lost 2 bases and the J gene lost 5 bases, with 18 bases spanning the gap. CDR1 is SEHNR and CDR2 is FQNEAQ in the germline V gene (reference sequence). In DNA form, the CDR3 reads TGTGCCAGCAGCTTAATCTCGGGGATTTCAGTTGAGACCCAGTACTTC. It translates to CASSLISGISVETQYF.

CDR3 nucleotide sequence: TGTGCCAGCAGCCCCCTCCCATCCGGGACTAGCGGATACAATGAGCAGTTCTTC. It specifies CASSPLPSGTSGYNEQFF. The chain has TRBV9 and TRBJ2-1, with TRBD2 matching 11 bases. Per the germline V gene, CDR1 is SGDLS and CDR2 is YYNGEE. This CDR3 is built from 18 residues. The J segment lost 4 bases and the V segment lost 4 bases, leaving 13 bases of the junction unmatched.

This clonotype was found a few times. The chain joins TRBV27 to TRBJ2-3; TRBD2 aligns across 8 bases. CDR1 is MNHEY, CDR2 SMNVEV, per germline (reference sequence). J was trimmed by 0 bases and V by 5 bases; bases with no gene match: 10. The CDR3 contains 17 residues. The CDR3 loop reads CASSPPRASGSTDTQYF. In nucleotides, the CDR3 is TGTGCCAGCAGTCCCCCTAGGGCTAGCGGGAGCACAGATACGCAGTATTTT.

The chain recombines TRBV18 with TRBJ1-4, with D maybe TRBD1 (6 bases). The CDR3 runs to 13 residues. The germline V gene has CDR1 KGHSH and CDR2 LQKENI. The V and J ends lost 6 bases and 7 bases respectively, with 12 bases between them. The CDR3 is CASSPDRVEKLFF. CDR3 coding DNA: TGTGCCAGCTCCCCGGACAGAGTTGAAAAACTGTTTTTT.

This clonotype was seen a handful of times. The chain joins TRBV6-2 or TRBV6-3 to TRBJ1-1; TRBD1 matches 9 bases. CDR1 and CDR2 (germline): MNHEY, SVGEGT. The CDR3 contains 15 residues. V lost 4 bases to trimming and J lost 11 bases; unmatched junction nucleotides: 14. CDR3 residues: CASSWGQGGSTEAFF. For the CDR3, the DNA is TGTGCCAGCAGTTGGGGACAGGGAGGATCCACAGAGGCTTTCTTT.

The gene calls are TRBV4-1 and TRBJ2-2, with a weak D call TRBD1 (6 bases). Trimming stripped 5 bases from V and 14 bases from J, with 18 bases between. Germline lookup yields CDR1 MGHRA and CDR2 YSYEKL. The CDR3 covers 13 residues. In nucleotides, the CDR3 is TGCGCCAGCAGCTTGCCCGTACAGGGTCTTCTGTTTTTT. The encoded protein is CASSLPVQGLLFF.

This chain joins TRBV24-1 and TRBJ2-7; D ambiguous. The length of the CDR3 is 18 residues. Germline V gene data show CDR1 as KGHDR and CDR2 as SFDVKD. V lost 3 bases and J lost 4, with 24 bases in between. Here the CDR3 DNA reads TGTGCCACCAGTGATCCCCCCCGCGGACCGGTAGGTATATACGAGCAGTACGTC. It translates to CATSDPPRGPVGIYEQYV.

The gene calls are TRBV29-1 and TRBJ1-1; 8 positions agree with TRBD1. The CDR3 is 15 residues long. With V trimmed by 7 bases and J by 1 base, 11 bases remained unmatched. CDR1 is SQVTM and CDR2 is ANQGSEA in the germline V gene. The CDR3 region is CSATLTGDRNTEAFF. CDR3 coding DNA: TGCAGCGCAACTCTGACAGGGGACAGGAACACTGAAGCTTTCTTT.

There are a few counts of this clonotype. The J gene is TRBJ2-5, the V gene TRBV10-3; TRBD2 matches at 9 bases. From germline, CDR1 is ENHRY and CDR2 SYGVKD. The CDR3 covers 15 residues. With 0 bases clipped from V and 4 bases from J, the junction kept 3 bases outside the gene matches. CDR3 DNA sequence: TGTGCCATCAGTGAGTCGGTGACTAGCGGAGAGACCCAGTACTTC. Translation: CAISESVTSGETQYF.

Only a few counts were recorded for this clonotype. This CDR3 reads CASSLDPGADEQYF. The CDR3, as DNA: TGTGCCAGCAGCTTGGACCCTGGAGCGGACGAGCAGTACTTC. J is TRBJ2-7 and V is TRBV5-4; maybe TRBD2 (5 bases). CDR3 size: 14 residues. Germline V gene sequence: CDR1 SGHNT, CDR2 YYREEE (reference sequence). V was cut by 0 bases and J by 5 bases, with 12 bases left in between.

This chain joins TRBV25-1 and TRBJ2-5; 7 positions agree with TRBD1. The CDR3 has 17 residues. V trimming: 0 bases; J trimming: 3 bases; junction bases outside the gene matches: 10. The germline V gene has CDR1 MGHDK and CDR2 SYGVNS. The CDR3 DNA is TGTGCCAGCAGTGAATATCAGGGACAGCGCCCCGAAGAGACCCAGTACTTC. Its translation is CASSEYQGQRPEETQYF.

The chain couples TRBV12-3 or TRBV12-4 to TRBJ2-1; TRBD2 aligns across 8 bases. Germline trimming cut 3 bases from V and 7 bases from J; bases unmatched to any gene: 5. This CDR3 has 14 amino acids. The CDR3 sequence is CASSFRTSSNEQFF. CDR3 coding DNA: TGTGCCAGCAGTTTTCGGACTAGCAGTAATGAGCAGTTCTTC.

A few counts support this clonotype. The V gene is TRBV3-1, the J gene TRBJ2-7, with 9 nucleotides matching TRBD1. Germline CDR1 is LGHDT and CDR2 is YNNKEL (reference sequence). The CDR3 is made up of 15 amino acids. After removal of 4 bases from V and 2 bases from J, the junction contained 6 bases not matched to a gene. CDR3 DNA sequence: TGTGCCAGCAGCCGAAGGACAGGGGCGACCTACGAGCAGTACTTC. Translation: CASSRRTGATYEQYF.

The CDR3 sequence: CASSPNGLTQETQYF. Here the CDR3 DNA reads TGTGCCAGCAGCCCAAATGGACTAACTCAAGAGACCCAGTACTTC. J is TRBJ2-5 and V is TRBV11-3, with a tentative D call TRBD2 (6 bases). Germline V lookup: CDR1 SGHNT, CDR2 YENEEA. The V end lost 5 bases, the J end lost 2 bases, and 15 bases lay between the germline ends. CDR3 length: 15 amino acids.

Turning to this clonotype: It is unclear where the CDR3 begins or ends on the DNA, so no DNA is shown, and the CDR3 is as TCRdb lists it. V and J are TRBV9 and TRBJ2-5; TRBD2 is the table's D call and was not checked against the DNA. The CDR3 numbers 18 amino acids, ends counted. Germline V lookup: CDR1 SGDLS, CDR2 YYNGEE. The CDR3 loop is CASSVAWGTSCWGETQYF.

This clonotype was picked up a small number of times. The chain links TRBV29-1 to TRBJ1-1; perhaps TRBD1 as D (5 bases). V was trimmed by 4 bases and J by 8 bases, leaving 14 bases between them. The CDR3 spans 12 residues. Germline assignment: CDR1 SQVTM and CDR2 ANQGSEA. The CDR3 DNA sequence: TGCAGCGTTGGGTCGGCAGGGACCGAAGCTTTCTTT. Translation gives CSVGSAGTEAFF.

This clonotype was picked up a small number of times. The V call is TRBV15, the J call TRBJ2-7; D possibly uses TRBD1 or TRBD2 (5 bases each). Trimming left V 5 bases short and J 1 base short, with 18 bases between. The germline V gene has CDR1 LNHNV and CDR2 YYDKDF (reference sequence). The CDR3 spans 16 residues. CDR3 protein: CATSSWGRGPSYEQYF. CDR3 nucleotide sequence: TGTGCCACCAGCTCCTGGGGTAGGGGACCTTCCTACGAGCAGTACTTC.

For the CDR3, the DNA is TGTGCCAGCAGTTCGACAGACACAGATACGCAGTATTTT. Translated: CASSSTDTDTQYF. This chain joins TRBV28 and TRBJ2-3; possibly TRBD1 for D (5 bases). Germline V CDR1 and CDR2: MDHEN, SYDVKM. Trimming cost V 4 bases and J 2 bases, with 7 bases left between them. This CDR3 region has 13 residues.

V gene TRBV3-1 combines with J gene TRBJ2-5, with 10 bases fitting TRBD1. With 4 bases clipped from V and 1 base from J, the junction kept 6 bases outside the gene matches. The CDR3 consists of 16 residues. Germline CDR1 LGHDT, CDR2 YNNKEL (reference sequence). In nucleotides, the CDR3 is TGTGCCAGCAGCCCTTGGACAGGGGGGGGCCAAGAGACCCAGTACTTC. It is translated as CASSPWTGGGQETQYF.

The chain employs TRBV4-1 and TRBJ2-3; maybe TRBD2 (6 bases). Germline assignment: CDR1 MGHRA and CDR2 YSYEKL. V was clipped by 0 bases and J by 2 bases, with 15 bases between them. The CDR3 contains 17 residues. The CDR3 DNA reads TGCGCCAGCAGCCAAGATTGGCCTAGCGAAGACACAGATACGCAGTATTTT. As protein: CASSQDWPSEDTDTQYF.